Listed below are T cell receptor beta chains from one sample, sequenced in a study of T cell changes during pregnancy in multiple sclerosis. Only in-frame clones appear in the TCRdb table, and some are missing; sequencing was by immunoSEQ multiplex PCR. The sample records around 57,000 clones, around 92% being singletons. Material: CD4+ T cells from peripheral blood mononuclear cells, obtained in the third trimester of pregnancy. The receptors were sampled from a female donor with multiple sclerosis, enrolled in a pregnancy study. CDR3s include the opening cysteine and the closing phenylalanine or tryptophan. Fields, in order: J gene, clone size, D gene, V gene, CDR3 DNA, CDR3 protein. D genes are given only for firm matches. Clone size is stated in some rows and not others, as once, few, many or a class when expanded.

J gene: TRBJ2-1
clone size: once
D gene: NA
V gene: TRBV13
CDR3 DNA: TGTGCCAGCAGCATTGGAAGGAGTCCCTACAATGAGCAGTTCTTC
CDR3 protein: CASSIGRSPYNEQFF

J gene: TRBJ1-5
clone size: NA
D gene: NA
V gene: TRBV28
CDR3 DNA: TGTGCCAGCAGTTCCCCGCGGGCCGTTAATCAGCCCCAGCATTTT
CDR3 protein: CASSSPRAVNQPQHF

J gene: TRBJ1-5
clone size: NA
D gene: TRBD1
V gene: TRBV2
CDR3 DNA: TGTGCCAGCAGTCCACAGGGGGCTTATCAGCCCCAGCATTTT
CDR3 protein: CASSPQGAYQPQHF

J gene: TRBJ1-2
clone size: NA
D gene: NA
V gene: TRBV2
CDR3 DNA: TGTGCCAGCACAGGGAGGGGTGGCTACACCTTC
CDR3 protein: CASTGRGGYTF

J gene: TRBJ1-6
clone size: NA
D gene: NA
V gene: TRBV5-4
CDR3 DNA: TGTGCCAGCAGCTTGTTACTCCAGAGGAGCTCCTATAATTCACCCCTCCACTTT
CDR3 protein: CASSLLLQRSSYNSPLHF

J gene: TRBJ2-1
clone size: once
D gene: NA
V gene: TRBV5-1
CDR3 DNA: TGCGCCAGCAGCTTGGTTTCCAGGGGGGACTACAATGAGCAGTTCTTC
CDR3 protein: CASSLVSRGDYNEQFF

J gene: TRBJ2-3
clone size: NA
D gene: NA
V gene: TRBV7-9
CDR3 DNA: TGTGCCAGCAGCTTAGGCAGGCGCACAGATACGCAGTATTTT
CDR3 protein: CASSLGRRTDTQYF

J gene: TRBJ2-7
clone size: NA
D gene: NA
V gene: TRBV5-1
CDR3 DNA: TGCGCCAGCAGCCCCGCGGGGAGCTACGAGCAGTACTTC
CDR3 protein: CASSPAGSYEQYF

J gene: TRBJ2-7
clone size: NA
D gene: NA
V gene: TRBV7-9
CDR3 DNA: TGTGCCAGCACCCCGGGGGACTACGAGCAGTACTTC
CDR3 protein: CASTPGDYEQYF

J gene: TRBJ2-1
clone size: NA
D gene: TRBD2
V gene: TRBV19
CDR3 DNA: TGTGCCAGTAGTGTTAGCGGGCGACATGACAATGAGCAGTTCTTC
CDR3 protein: CASSVSGRHDNEQFF

J gene: TRBJ1-2
clone size: NA
D gene: NA
V gene: TRBV27
CDR3 DNA: TGTGCCAGCAGTTTAAATTGGCAAACACCAGGCTATGGCTACACCTTC
CDR3 protein: CASSLNWQTPGYGYTF

J gene: TRBJ2-7
clone size: NA
D gene: TRBD1
V gene: TRBV4-1
CDR3 DNA: TGCGCCAGCAGCCCGGACAGGGGCCCCTACGAGCAGTACTTC
CDR3 protein: CASSPDRGPYEQYF

J gene: TRBJ2-7
clone size: once
D gene: NA
V gene: TRBV9
CDR3 DNA: TGTGCCAGCAGCGTAGGAGGGGACAAAGCCTACGAGCAGTACTTC
CDR3 protein: CASSVGGDKAYEQYF

J gene: TRBJ1-2
clone size: NA
D gene: TRBD1
V gene: TRBV5-6
CDR3 DNA: TGTGCCAGCAGCTTGGATCCGGGACAGGTTTCTGTCTATGGCTACACCTTC
CDR3 protein: CASSLDPGQVSVYGYTF

J gene: TRBJ2-1
clone size: NA
D gene: TRBD1
V gene: TRBV7-7
CDR3 DNA: TGTGCCAGCAGCTCGCGCCGGGACAGGGGGCTTATCTACAATGAGCAGTTCTTC
CDR3 protein: CASSSRRDRGLIYNEQFF

J gene: TRBJ1-1
clone size: NA
D gene: NA
V gene: TRBV29-1
CDR3 DNA: TGCAGCGTGGCAGACAGGGAAGCTTTCTTT
CDR3 protein: CSVADREAFF

J gene: TRBJ1-2
clone size: NA
D gene: TRBD1
V gene: TRBV28
CDR3 DNA: TGTGCCAGCAGTCCCGGACAGGCTGCGAACCTCTATGGCTACACCTTC
CDR3 protein: CASSPGQAANLYGYTF

J gene: TRBJ1-4
clone size: NA
D gene: NA
V gene: TRBV18
CDR3 DNA: TGTGCCAGCTCACCTCAGGAGGGGTGGGATGAAAAACTGTTTTTT
CDR3 protein: CASSPQEGWDEKLFF

J gene: TRBJ1-1
clone size: NA
D gene: NA
V gene: TRBV27
CDR3 DNA: TGTGCCAGCCGGGGTGATGAAGCTTTCTTT
CDR3 protein: CASRGDEAFF

J gene: TRBJ2-7
clone size: NA
D gene: TRBD1
V gene: TRBV5-5
CDR3 DNA: TGTGCCAGCAGCTTGGCGACAGGGATTGGGATCCCCTACGAGCAGTACTTC
CDR3 protein: CASSLATGIGIPYEQYF

J gene: TRBJ1-4
clone size: NA
D gene: TRBD1
V gene: TRBV5-4
CDR3 DNA: TGTGCCAGCAGCTTAGGGACAGGGGATGAAAAACTGTTTTTT
CDR3 protein: CASSLGTGDEKLFF

J gene: TRBJ1-1
clone size: NA
D gene: NA
V gene: TRBV19
CDR3 DNA: TGTGCCAGTAGTATCGGGGACATGAACACTGAAGCTTTCTTT
CDR3 protein: CASSIGDMNTEAFF

J gene: TRBJ1-5
clone size: NA
D gene: NA
V gene: TRBV18
CDR3 DNA: TGTGCCAGCTCAGTCGGAGGGGCAGGGAGCAATCAGCCCCAGCATTTT
CDR3 protein: CASSVGGAGSNQPQHF

J gene: TRBJ2-1
clone size: NA
D gene: NA
V gene: TRBV10-3
CDR3 DNA: TGTGCCATCAACCAGGGGGCGGGGGCCTCATACAATGAGCAGTTCTTC
CDR3 protein: CAINQGAGASYNEQFF

J gene: TRBJ1-3
clone size: NA
D gene: TRBD1
V gene: TRBV7-9
CDR3 DNA: TGTGCCAGCAGCTTATACAGGGGAAGCTCTGGAAACACCATATATTTT
CDR3 protein: CASSLYRGSSGNTIYF

J gene: TRBJ1-2
clone size: NA
D gene: NA
V gene: TRBV6-4
CDR3 DNA: TGTGCCAGCAGTCTAGGGGCTGGGAACTATGGCTACACCTTC
CDR3 protein: CASSLGAGNYGYTF

J gene: TRBJ1-6
clone size: NA
D gene: TRBD1
V gene: TRBV28
CDR3 DNA: TGTGCCAGCAGGACAGGGGCGCCTTCACCCCTCCACTTT
CDR3 protein: CASRTGAPSPLHF

J gene: TRBJ1-5
clone size: NA
D gene: NA
V gene: TRBV19
CDR3 DNA: TGTGCCAGTAGTATAGGGGGGGTACAGCCCCAGCATTTT
CDR3 protein: CASSIGGVQPQHF

J gene: TRBJ1-1
clone size: NA
D gene: NA
V gene: TRBV9
CDR3 DNA: TGTGCCAGCAGCGTATCTGTGGGCCCCACTGAAGCTTTCTTT
CDR3 protein: CASSVSVGPTEAFF

J gene: TRBJ2-7
clone size: NA
D gene: TRBD2
V gene: TRBV19
CDR3 DNA: TGTGCCAGTATCCAGACTAGCGGGGCCCCCTACGAGCAGTACTTC
CDR3 protein: CASIQTSGAPYEQYF

J gene: TRBJ2-3
clone size: once
D gene: TRBD2
V gene: TRBV11-2
CDR3 DNA: TGTGCCAGCAGCTTACGGGGAGGGCGGAACACAGATACGCAGTATTTT
CDR3 protein: CASSLRGGRNTDTQYF

J gene: TRBJ2-1
clone size: NA
D gene: TRBD2
V gene: TRBV11-2
CDR3 DNA: TGTGCCAGCAGCTCCCTAGCGGGCTCTAGCTACAATGAGCAGTTCTTC
CDR3 protein: CASSSLAGSSYNEQFF

J gene: TRBJ2-4
clone size: NA
D gene: NA
V gene: TRBV19
CDR3 DNA: TGTGCCAGTAGTATAGATGCCGGGTTGGACAAAAACATTCAGTACTTC
CDR3 protein: CASSIDAGLDKNIQYF

J gene: TRBJ1-5
clone size: once
D gene: NA
V gene: TRBV2
CDR3 DNA: TGTGCCAGCAGTGAAGAGGTGACAGTCAATCAGCCCCAGCATTTT
CDR3 protein: CASSEEVTVNQPQHF

J gene: TRBJ1-4
clone size: few
D gene: NA
V gene: TRBV2
CDR3 DNA: TGTGCCAGCAAGGCAGGCCCGAATGAAAAACTGTTTTTT
CDR3 protein: CASKAGPNEKLFF

J gene: TRBJ1-1
clone size: NA
D gene: TRBD1
V gene: TRBV5-4
CDR3 DNA: TGTGCCAGCAGCTGGGGACAGAGTAACACTGAAGCTTTCTTT
CDR3 protein: CASSWGQSNTEAFF

J gene: TRBJ1-2
clone size: NA
D gene: TRBD1
V gene: TRBV19
CDR3 DNA: TGTGCCAGTAGTGTCACAGGGGCCGGGGTCGATGGCTACACCTTC
CDR3 protein: CASSVTGAGVDGYTF

J gene: TRBJ2-7
clone size: NA
D gene: NA
V gene: TRBV7-3
CDR3 DNA: TGTGCCAGCAGCCTAAGTCCGGGCTACGAGCAGTACTTC
CDR3 protein: CASSLSPGYEQYF

J gene: TRBJ1-3
clone size: few
D gene: TRBD1
V gene: TRBV5-1
CDR3 DNA: TGCGCCAGCAGCTTGGAGCAGGGGGCCGGAAACACCATATATTTT
CDR3 protein: CASSLEQGAGNTIYF

J gene: TRBJ2-1
clone size: NA
D gene: TRBD2
V gene: TRBV4-1
CDR3 DNA: TGCGCCAGCAGCCAACGTCGAGCGGGAGGGGGAGACAATGAGCAGTTCTTC
CDR3 protein: CASSQRRAGGGDNEQFF

J gene: TRBJ1-1
clone size: NA
D gene: NA
V gene: TRBV9
CDR3 DNA: TGTGCCAGCAGCGTTAGAGTCGGCACTGAAGCTTTCTTT
CDR3 protein: CASSVRVGTEAFF

J gene: TRBJ2-3
clone size: NA
D gene: TRBD2
V gene: TRBV9
CDR3 DNA: TGTGCCAGCAGCGTAGAGGTAGCGGGAGGGGATACGCAGTATTTT
CDR3 protein: CASSVEVAGGDTQYF

J gene: TRBJ2-1
clone size: NA
D gene: TRBD1
V gene: TRBV7-8
CDR3 DNA: TGTGCCAGCAGCTCACAGGGGTTCCGCTCCTACAATGAGCAGTTCTTC
CDR3 protein: CASSSQGFRSYNEQFF

J gene: TRBJ2-2
clone size: NA
D gene: TRBD2
V gene: TRBV7-6
CDR3 DNA: TGTGCCAGCAGCTTAGCTCCAGCGGGAGGATCGAACACCGGGGAGCTGTTTTTT
CDR3 protein: CASSLAPAGGSNTGELFF

J gene: TRBJ1-2
clone size: NA
D gene: NA
V gene: TRBV2
CDR3 DNA: TGTGCCGGCCGAGGGGGTGACTATGGCTACACCTTC
CDR3 protein: CAGRGGDYGYTF

J gene: TRBJ1-2
clone size: NA
D gene: NA
V gene: TRBV5-4
CDR3 DNA: TGTGCCAGCAGCTTAGGGGCGGTCTATGGCTACACCTTC
CDR3 protein: CASSLGAVYGYTF

J gene: TRBJ2-3
clone size: NA
D gene: TRBD2
V gene: TRBV11-2
CDR3 DNA: TGTGCCAGCAGCCCGGCGAGCGGGAGAAGCACAGATACGCAGTATTTT
CDR3 protein: CASSPASGRSTDTQYF

J gene: TRBJ2-7
clone size: NA
D gene: NA
V gene: TRBV9
CDR3 DNA: TGTGCCAGCAGGGGGGGAAGCGGTGAAGGGGAGCAGTACTTC
CDR3 protein: CASRGGSGEGEQYF

J gene: TRBJ1-5
clone size: NA
D gene: TRBD1
V gene: TRBV5-8
CDR3 DNA: TGTGCCAGCAGTAAAGAGACAGGGGTTGTGAGCAATCAGCCCCAGCATTTT
CDR3 protein: CASSKETGVVSNQPQHF

J gene: TRBJ1-2
clone size: NA
D gene: TRBD1
V gene: TRBV7-8
CDR3 DNA: TGTGCCAGCAGCCCTAGGACAGGGGAGGGCTACACCTTC
CDR3 protein: CASSPRTGEGYTF

J gene: TRBJ2-7
clone size: NA
D gene: NA
V gene: TRBV6-5
CDR3 DNA: TGTGCCAGCAGGGCCTTAGCGGAATACTACGAGCAGTACTTC
CDR3 protein: CASRALAEYYEQYF

J gene: TRBJ2-7
clone size: NA
D gene: NA
V gene: TRBV5-1
CDR3 DNA: TGCGCCAGCAGCTTGGTGGACAAGAACTACGAGCAGTACTTC
CDR3 protein: CASSLVDKNYEQYF

J gene: TRBJ2-2
clone size: NA
D gene: TRBD2
V gene: TRBV6-1
CDR3 DNA: TGTGCCACCTCCGAGTTAGCGGGGGGTACCGGGGAGCTGTTTTTT
CDR3 protein: CATSELAGGTGELFF

J gene: TRBJ1-2
clone size: NA
D gene: TRBD1
V gene: TRBV29-1
CDR3 DNA: TGCAGCGTGTGGACAGGGGAGCACTATGGCTACACCTTC
CDR3 protein: CSVWTGEHYGYTF

J gene: TRBJ2-1
clone size: NA
D gene: TRBD2
V gene: TRBV7-6
CDR3 DNA: TGTGCCAGCAGCTTATCCCCCGGGGGGGGCAATGAGCAGTTCTTC
CDR3 protein: CASSLSPGGGNEQFF